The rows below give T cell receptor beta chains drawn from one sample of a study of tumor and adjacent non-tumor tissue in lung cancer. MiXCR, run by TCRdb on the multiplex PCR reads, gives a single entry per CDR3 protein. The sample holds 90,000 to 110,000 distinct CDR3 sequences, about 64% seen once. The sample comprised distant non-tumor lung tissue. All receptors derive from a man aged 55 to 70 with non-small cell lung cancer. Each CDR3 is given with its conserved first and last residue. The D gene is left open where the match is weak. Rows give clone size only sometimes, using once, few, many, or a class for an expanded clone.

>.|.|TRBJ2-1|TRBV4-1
CASSPIPPLGGITYNEQFF
TGCGCCAGCAGTCCAATCCCTCCCCTGGGCGGTATAACCTACAATGAGCAGTTCTTC
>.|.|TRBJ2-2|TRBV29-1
CSVSVTEFGKLFF
TGCAGCGTTTCCGTGACAGAGTTCGGGAAGCTGTTTTTT
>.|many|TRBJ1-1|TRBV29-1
CSALDTEASF
TGCAGCGCCCTGGACACTGAAGCTTCCTTT
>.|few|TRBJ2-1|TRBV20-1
CSARLLLTGDNEQFF
TGCAGTGCTCGACTGCTACTCACTGGTGACAATGAGCAGTTCTTT
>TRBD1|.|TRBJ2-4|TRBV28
CASSLSGQGVARNIQYF
TGTGCCAGCAGTTTGTCGGGACAGGGGGTAGCCAGAAACATTCAGTACTTC
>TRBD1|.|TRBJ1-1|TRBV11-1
CASSLTRGGNTEAFF
TGTGCCAGCAGCCTAACCAGGGGGGGAAACACTGAAGCTTTCTTT
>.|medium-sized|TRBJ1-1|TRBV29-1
CSVATGTTEAFF
TGCAGCGTTGCTACAGGGACCACTGAAGCTTTCTTT
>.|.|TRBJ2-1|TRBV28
CANSPWGDEQSF
TGTGCCAACAGTCCCTGGGGTGATGAGCAGTCCTTC
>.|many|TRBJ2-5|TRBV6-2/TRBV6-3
CASRTQETQYF
TGTGCCAGCAGGACCCAAGAGACCCAGTACTTC
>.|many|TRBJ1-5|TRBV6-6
CASSYDRLEGRGNQPQHF
TGTGCCAGCAGTTATGACAGGTTGGAGGGACGGGGCAATCAGCCCCAGCATTTT
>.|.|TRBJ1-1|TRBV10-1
CASSESGMNSEAFF
TGCGCCAGCAGTGAGTCGGGAATGAACAGTGAAGCTTTCTTT
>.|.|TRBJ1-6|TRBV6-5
CAISYSAGECSPLHF
TGTGCCATCAGTTACTCGGCAGGGGAATGTTCACCCCTCCACTTT
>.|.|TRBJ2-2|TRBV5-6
CASIIGHNTGELFF
TGTGCCAGCATCATAGGACACAACACCGGGGAGCTGTTTTTT
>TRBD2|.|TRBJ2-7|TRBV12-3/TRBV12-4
CANSLAGYKQYF
TGTGCCAACAGTTTAGCGGGTTACAAGCAGTACTTC
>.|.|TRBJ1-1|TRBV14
CASETTADGGGTEAFF
TGCGCCAGCGAAACAACAGCCGACGGGGGGGGCACTGAAGCTTTCTTT
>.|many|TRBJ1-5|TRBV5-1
CASSAGTSEDQPQHF
TGCGCCAGCAGCGCGGGGACATCAGAGGATCAGCCCCAGCATTTT
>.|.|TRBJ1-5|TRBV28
CDSRVLAGQEDQPQHF
TGTGACAGCAGGGTATTAGCGGGACAAGAGGATCAGCCCCAGCATTTT
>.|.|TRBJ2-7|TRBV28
CVSSPAGMVYEHYF
TGTGTCAGCAGTCCGGCAGGGATGGTCTACGAGCACTACTTC